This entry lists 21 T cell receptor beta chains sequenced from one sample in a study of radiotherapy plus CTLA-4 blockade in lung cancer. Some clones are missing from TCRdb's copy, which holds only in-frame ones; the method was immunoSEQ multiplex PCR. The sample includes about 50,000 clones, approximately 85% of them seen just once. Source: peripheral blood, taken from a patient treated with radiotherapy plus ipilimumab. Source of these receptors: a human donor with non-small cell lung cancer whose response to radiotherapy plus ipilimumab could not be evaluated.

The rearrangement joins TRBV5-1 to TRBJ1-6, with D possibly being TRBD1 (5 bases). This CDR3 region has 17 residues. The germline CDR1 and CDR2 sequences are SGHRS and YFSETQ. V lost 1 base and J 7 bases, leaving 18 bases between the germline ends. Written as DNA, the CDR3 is TGCGCCAGCAGCTTGCCGGCCTCGGCAGGGTCCAATTCACCCCTCCACTTT. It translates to CASSLPASAGSNSPLHF.

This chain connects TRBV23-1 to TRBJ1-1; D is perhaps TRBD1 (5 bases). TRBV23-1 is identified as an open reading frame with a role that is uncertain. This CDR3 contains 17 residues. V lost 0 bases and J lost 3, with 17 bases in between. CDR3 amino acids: CASSQSQAREGDTEAFF. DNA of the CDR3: TGCGCCAGCAGTCAATCCCAGGCCAGGGAAGGGGACACTGAAGCTTTCTTT.

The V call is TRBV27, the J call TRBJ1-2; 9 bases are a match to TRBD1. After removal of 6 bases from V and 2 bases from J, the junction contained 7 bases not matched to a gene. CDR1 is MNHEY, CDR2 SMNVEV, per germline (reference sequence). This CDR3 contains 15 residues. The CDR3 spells CASSLKTGGNYGYTF. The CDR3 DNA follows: TGTGCCAGCAGCCTAAAGACAGGGGGGAACTATGGCTACACCTTC.

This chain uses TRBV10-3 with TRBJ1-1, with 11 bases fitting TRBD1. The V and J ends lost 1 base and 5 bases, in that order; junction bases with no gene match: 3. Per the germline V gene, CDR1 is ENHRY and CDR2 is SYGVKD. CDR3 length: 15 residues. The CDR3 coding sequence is TGTGCCATCAGTGAGTGGACAGGGGGCAAAACTGAAGCTTTCTTT. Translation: CAISEWTGGKTEAFF.

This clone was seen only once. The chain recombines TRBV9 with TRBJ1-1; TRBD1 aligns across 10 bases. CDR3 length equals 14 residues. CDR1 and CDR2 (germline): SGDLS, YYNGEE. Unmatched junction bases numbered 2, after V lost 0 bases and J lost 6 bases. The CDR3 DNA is TGTGCCAGCAGCGTAGGACAGGGGGCCGCTGAAGCTTTCTTT. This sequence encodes CASSVGQGAAEAFF.

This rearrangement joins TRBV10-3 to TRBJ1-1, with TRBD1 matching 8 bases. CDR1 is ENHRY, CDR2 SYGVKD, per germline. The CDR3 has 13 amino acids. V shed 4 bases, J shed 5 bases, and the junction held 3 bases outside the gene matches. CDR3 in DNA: TGTGCCATCAGTGCACAGGGGGAGACTGAAGCTTTCTTT. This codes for CAISAQGETEAFF.

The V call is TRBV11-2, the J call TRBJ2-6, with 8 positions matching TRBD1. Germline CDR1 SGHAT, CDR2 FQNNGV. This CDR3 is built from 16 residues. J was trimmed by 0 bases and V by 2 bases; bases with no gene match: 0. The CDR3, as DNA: TGTGCCAGCAGCTTAACAGGGGGCTCTGGGGCCAACGTCCTGACTTTC. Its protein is CASSLTGGSGANVLTF.

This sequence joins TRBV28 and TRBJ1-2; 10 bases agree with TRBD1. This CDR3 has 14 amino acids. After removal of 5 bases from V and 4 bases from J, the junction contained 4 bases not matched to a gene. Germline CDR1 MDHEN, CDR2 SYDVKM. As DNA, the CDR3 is TGTGCCAGCAGTCCGGGACAGGGGCTCTATGGCTACACCTTC. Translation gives CASSPGQGLYGYTF.

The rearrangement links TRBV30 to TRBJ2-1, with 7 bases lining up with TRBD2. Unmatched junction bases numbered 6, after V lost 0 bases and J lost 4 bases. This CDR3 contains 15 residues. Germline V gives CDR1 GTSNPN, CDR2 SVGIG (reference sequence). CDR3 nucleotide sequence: TGTGCCTGGAGTGTGGGGCCGGGAGGTTACAATGAGCAGTTCTTC. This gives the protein CAWSVGPGGYNEQFF.

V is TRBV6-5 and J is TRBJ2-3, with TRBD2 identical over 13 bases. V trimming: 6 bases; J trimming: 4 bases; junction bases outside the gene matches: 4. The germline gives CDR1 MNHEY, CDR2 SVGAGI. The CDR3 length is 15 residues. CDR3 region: CASRVGLAGADTQYF. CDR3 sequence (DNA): TGTGCCAGCAGAGTCGGACTAGCGGGAGCAGATACGCAGTATTTT.

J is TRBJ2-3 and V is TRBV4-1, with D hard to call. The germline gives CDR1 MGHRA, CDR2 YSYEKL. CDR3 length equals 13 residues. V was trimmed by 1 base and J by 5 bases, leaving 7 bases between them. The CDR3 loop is CASSQGYGDTQYF. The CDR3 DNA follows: TGCGCCAGCAGCCAAGGTTACGGAGATACGCAGTATTTT.

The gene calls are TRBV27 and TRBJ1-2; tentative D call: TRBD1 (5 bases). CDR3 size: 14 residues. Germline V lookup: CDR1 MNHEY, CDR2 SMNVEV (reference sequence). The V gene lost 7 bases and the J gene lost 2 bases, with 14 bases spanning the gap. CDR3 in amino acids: CASKHGGGNYGYTF. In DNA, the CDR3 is TGTGCCAGCAAGCACGGGGGGGGAAACTATGGCTACACCTTC.

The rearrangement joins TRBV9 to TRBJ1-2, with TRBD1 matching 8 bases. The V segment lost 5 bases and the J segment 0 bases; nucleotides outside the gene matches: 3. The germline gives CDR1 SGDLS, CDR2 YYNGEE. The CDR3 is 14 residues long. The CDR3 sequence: CASSPGGPNYGYTF. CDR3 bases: TGTGCCAGCAGTCCAGGGGGCCCTAACTATGGCTACACCTTC.

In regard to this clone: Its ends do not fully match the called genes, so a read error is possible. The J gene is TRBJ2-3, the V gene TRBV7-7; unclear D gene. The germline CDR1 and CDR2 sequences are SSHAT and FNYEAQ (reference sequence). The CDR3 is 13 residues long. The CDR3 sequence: CASSPGGTDTQYF. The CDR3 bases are TGTGCTAGCAGCCCAGGTGGCACAGATACGCAGTATTTT. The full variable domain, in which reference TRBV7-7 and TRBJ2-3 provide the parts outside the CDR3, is GAGVSQSPRYKVTKRGQDVTLRCDPISSHATLYWYQQALGQGPEFLTYFNYEAQPDKSGLPSDRFSAERPEGSISTLTIQRTEQRDSAMYRCASSPGGTDTQYFGPGTRLTVL.

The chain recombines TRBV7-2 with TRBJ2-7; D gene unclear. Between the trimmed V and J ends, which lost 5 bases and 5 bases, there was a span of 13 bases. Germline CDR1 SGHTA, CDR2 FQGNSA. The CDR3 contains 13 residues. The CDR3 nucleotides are TGTGCCAGCAGCCCCCGTATTAGCAACGAGCAGTACTTC. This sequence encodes CASSPRISNEQYF.

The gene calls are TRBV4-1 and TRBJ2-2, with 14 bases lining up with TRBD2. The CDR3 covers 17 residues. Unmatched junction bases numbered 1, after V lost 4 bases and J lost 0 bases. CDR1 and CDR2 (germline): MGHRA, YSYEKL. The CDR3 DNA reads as TGCGCCAGCAGCCCGGGACTAGCGGGAGCGAACACCGGGGAGCTGTTTTTT. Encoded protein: CASSPGLAGANTGELFF.

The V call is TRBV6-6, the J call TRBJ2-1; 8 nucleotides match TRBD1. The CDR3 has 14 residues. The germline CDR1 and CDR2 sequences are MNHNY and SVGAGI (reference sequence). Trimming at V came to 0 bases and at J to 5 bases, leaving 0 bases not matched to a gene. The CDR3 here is CASSYSDRDNEQFF. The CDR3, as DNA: TGTGCCAGCAGTTACTCGGACAGGGACAATGAGCAGTTCTTC.

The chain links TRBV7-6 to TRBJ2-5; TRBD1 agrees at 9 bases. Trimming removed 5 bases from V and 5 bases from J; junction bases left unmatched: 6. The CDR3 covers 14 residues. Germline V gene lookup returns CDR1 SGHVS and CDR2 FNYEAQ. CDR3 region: CASSPGTGRETQYF. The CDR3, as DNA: TGTGCCAGCAGCCCCGGGACAGGGCGGGAGACCCAGTACTTC.

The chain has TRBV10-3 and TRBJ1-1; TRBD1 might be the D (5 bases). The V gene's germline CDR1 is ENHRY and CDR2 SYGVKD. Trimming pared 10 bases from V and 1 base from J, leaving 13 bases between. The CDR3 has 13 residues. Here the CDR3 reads CATMDNPNTEAFF. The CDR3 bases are TGTGCCACGATGGACAATCCGAACACTGAAGCTTTCTTT.

The CDR3 loop is CASSGLVGTDTQYF. CDR3 nucleotide sequence: TGTGCCAGCAGTGGGCTAGTCGGCACAGATACGCAGTATTTT. This rearrangement joins TRBV2 to TRBJ2-3, with D uncertain. Looked up from germline, CDR1 is SNHLY and CDR2 is FYNNEI. This CDR3 is 14 amino acids long. Between the trimmed V and J ends, which lost 4 bases and 1 base, there was a span of 9 bases.

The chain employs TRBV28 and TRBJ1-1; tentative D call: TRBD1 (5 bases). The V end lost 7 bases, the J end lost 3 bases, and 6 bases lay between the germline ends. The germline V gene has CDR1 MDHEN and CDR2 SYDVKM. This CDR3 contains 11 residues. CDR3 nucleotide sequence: TGTGCCAGCAAAGGGGACACTGAAGCTTTCTTT. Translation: CASKGDTEAFF.